A single sample gave rise to the 3 T cell receptor beta chains below, sequenced in a study of radiotherapy plus CTLA-4 blockade in lung cancer. Assay: immunoSEQ multiplex PCR; the TCRdb copy retains only in-frame clones and omits some. The sample includes 85,000 to 100,000 clones, approximately 75% of them seen just once. Sequencing used peripheral blood, obtained from a patient treated with radiotherapy plus ipilimumab. The receptors stem from a human donor with non-small cell lung cancer that progressed on radiotherapy plus ipilimumab.

This clone was seen only a few times. The genes are TRBV21-1 and TRBJ2-7; TRBD2, the table's D call, was not compared with the DNA. TRBV21-1 is assigned pseudogene status. This CDR3 has 10 amino acids. This chain's CDR3 is CASECCEQYF. The CDR3, as DNA: TGTGCCAGCGAGTGCTGCGAGCAGTACTTC.

V gene TRBV27 combines with J gene TRBJ2-7; the D is unclear. Germline lookup yields CDR1 MNHEY and CDR2 SMNVEV (reference sequence). Trimming stripped 2 bases from V and 2 bases from J, with 10 bases between. There are 14 residues in the CDR3. The CDR3 reads CASSLSPGPYEQYF. Written as DNA, the CDR3 is TGTGCCAGCAGTTTAAGCCCAGGACCCTACGAGCAGTACTTC.

The chain recombines TRBV29-1 with TRBJ2-5; D not certain. CDR1 SQVTM and CDR2 ANQGSEA come from the germline V gene. The CDR3 is made up of 13 amino acids. V was pared by 1 base and J by 1 base, with 7 bases between. CDR3 residues: CSVEGSVQETQYF. The CDR3 DNA reads as TGCAGCGTTGAAGGATCGGTCCAAGAGACCCAGTACTTC.